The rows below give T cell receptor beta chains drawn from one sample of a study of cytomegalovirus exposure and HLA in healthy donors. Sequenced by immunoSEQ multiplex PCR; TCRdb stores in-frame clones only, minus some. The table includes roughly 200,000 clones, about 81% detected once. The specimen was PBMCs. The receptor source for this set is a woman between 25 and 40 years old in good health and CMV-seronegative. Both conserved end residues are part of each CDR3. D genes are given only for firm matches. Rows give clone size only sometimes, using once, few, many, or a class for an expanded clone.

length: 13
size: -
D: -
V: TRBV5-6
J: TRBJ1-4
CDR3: CASGQGSNEKLFF
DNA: TGTGCCAGCGGCCAGGGGTCTAATGAAAAACTGTTTTTT

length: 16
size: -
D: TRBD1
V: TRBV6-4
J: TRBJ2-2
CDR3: CAAYSPGQDNTGELFF
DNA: TGTGCCGCCTACTCCCCGGGACAGGACAACACCGGGGAGCTGTTTTTT

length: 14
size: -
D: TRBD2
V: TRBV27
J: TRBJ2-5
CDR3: CASRRGGYQETQYF
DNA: TGTGCCAGCAGGCGGGGGGGGTACCAAGAGACCCAGTACTTC

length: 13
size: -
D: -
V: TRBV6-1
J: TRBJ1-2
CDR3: CASSEAGGTGYTF
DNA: TGTGCCAGCAGTGAAGCTGGGGGCACAGGCTACACCTTC

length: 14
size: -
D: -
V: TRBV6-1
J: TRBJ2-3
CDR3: CASRTATSTDTQYF
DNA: TGTGCCAGCCGCACTGCCACCAGCACAGATACGCAGTATTTT

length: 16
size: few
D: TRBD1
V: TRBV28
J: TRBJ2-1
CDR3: CASSSSGTGARNEQFF
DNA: TGTGCCAGCAGTTCCTCCGGGACAGGGGCCCGCAATGAGCAGTTCTTC

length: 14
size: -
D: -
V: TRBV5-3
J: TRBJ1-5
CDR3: CARNRAGVGQPQHF
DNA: TGTGCCAGAAATAGGGCAGGGGTGGGTCAGCCCCAGCATTTT

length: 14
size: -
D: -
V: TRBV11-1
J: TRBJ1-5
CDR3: CASSQDSSRQPQHF
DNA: TGTGCCAGCAGCCAGGACAGCAGCCGTCAGCCCCAGCATTTT

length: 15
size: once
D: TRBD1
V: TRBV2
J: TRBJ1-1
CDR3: CASRVDRDFLPEAFF
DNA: TGTGCCAGCAGGGTAGACAGGGATTTTCTTCCTGAAGCTTTCTTT

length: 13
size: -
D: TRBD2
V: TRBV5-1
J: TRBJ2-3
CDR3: CASALAGEDTQYF
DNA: TGCGCCAGCGCACTAGCGGGAGAGGATACGCAGTATTTT

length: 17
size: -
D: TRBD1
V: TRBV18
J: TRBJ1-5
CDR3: CASSPGGQGANNQPQHF
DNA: TGTGCCAGCTCACCCGGGGGACAGGGGGCTAACAATCAGCCCCAGCATTTT

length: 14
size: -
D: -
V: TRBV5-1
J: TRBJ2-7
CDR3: CASSLAVSSYEQYF
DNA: TGCGCCAGCAGCTTGGCGGTGTCTTCCTACGAGCAGTACTTC

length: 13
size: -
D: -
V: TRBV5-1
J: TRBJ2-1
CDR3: CASSSGFRNEQFF
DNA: TGCGCCAGCAGCTCAGGGTTCCGGAATGAGCAGTTCTTC

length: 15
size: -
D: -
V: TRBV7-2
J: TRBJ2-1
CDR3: CASSAGWGSGNEQFF
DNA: TGTGCCAGCAGCGCGGGGTGGGGGTCCGGTAATGAGCAGTTCTTC

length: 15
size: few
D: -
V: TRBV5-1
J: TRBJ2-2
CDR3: CASSSQGRDTGELFF
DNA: TGCGCCAGCAGCTCTCAGGGAAGGGACACCGGGGAGCTGTTTTTT

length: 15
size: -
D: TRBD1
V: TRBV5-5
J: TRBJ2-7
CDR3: CASSPGGTGAGEQYF
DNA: TGTGCCAGCAGCCCGGGAGGGACAGGGGCCGGCGAGCAGTACTTC

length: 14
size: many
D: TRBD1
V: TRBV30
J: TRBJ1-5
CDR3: CAWAGQGAGQPQHF
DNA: TGTGCCTGGGCCGGACAGGGGGCAGGCCAGCCCCAGCATTTT

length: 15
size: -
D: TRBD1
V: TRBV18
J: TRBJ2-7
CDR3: CASSPPDRGQDEQYF
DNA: TGTGCCAGCTCACCACCTGACAGGGGGCAGGACGAGCAGTACTTC

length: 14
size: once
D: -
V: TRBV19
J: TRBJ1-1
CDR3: CASDFRPGNTEAFF
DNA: TGTGCCAGTGATTTTCGTCCGGGAAACACTGAAGCTTTCTTT

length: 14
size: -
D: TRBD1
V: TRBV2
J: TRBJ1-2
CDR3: CASSAGRGDYGYTF
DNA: TGTGCCAGCAGTGCGGGCAGGGGGGACTATGGCTACACCTTC

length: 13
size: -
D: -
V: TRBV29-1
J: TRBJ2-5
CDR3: CSVAGAGMKTQYF
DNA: TGCAGCGTCGCGGGGGCGGGGATGAAGACCCAGTACTTC

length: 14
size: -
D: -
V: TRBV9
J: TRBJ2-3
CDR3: CASSVARNTDTQYF
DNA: TGTGCCAGCAGCGTAGCCAGGAACACAGATACGCAGTATTTT

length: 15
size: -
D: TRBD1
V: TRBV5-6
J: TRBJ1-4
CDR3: CASSPLTGKNEKLFF
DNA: TGTGCCAGCAGCCCACTGACAGGGAAGAATGAAAAACTGTTTTTT

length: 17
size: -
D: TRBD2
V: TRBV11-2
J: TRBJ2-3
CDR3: CASSPRGTSGGTDTQYF
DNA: TGTGCCAGCAGCCCACGGGGGACTAGCGGGGGGACAGATACGCAGTATTTT

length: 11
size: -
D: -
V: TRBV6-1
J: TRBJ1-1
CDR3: CASSERLGAFF
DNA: TGTGCCAGCAGTGAGAGGCTAGGAGCTTTCTTT

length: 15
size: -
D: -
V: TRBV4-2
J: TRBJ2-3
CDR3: CASSQGRSRVDTQYF
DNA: TGTGCCAGCAGCCAAGGGAGAAGTCGGGTGGATACGCAGTATTTT

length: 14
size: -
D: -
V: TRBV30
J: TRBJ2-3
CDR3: CAWQSSSRTDTQYF
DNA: TGTGCCTGGCAGTCTAGCAGCCGCACAGATACGCAGTATTTT

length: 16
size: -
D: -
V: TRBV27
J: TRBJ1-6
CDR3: CASSLSLDSRYSPLHF
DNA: TGTGCCAGCAGTTTATCTTTAGACAGTCGATATTCACCCCTCCACTTT

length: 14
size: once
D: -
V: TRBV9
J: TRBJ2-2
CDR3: CASSDLLNTGELFF
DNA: TGTGCCAGCAGCGACTTACTAAACACCGGGGAGCTGTTTTTT

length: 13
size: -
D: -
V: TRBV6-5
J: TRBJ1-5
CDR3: CASSETDNQPQHF
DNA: TGTGCCAGCAGTGAGACAGATAATCAGCCCCAGCATTTT

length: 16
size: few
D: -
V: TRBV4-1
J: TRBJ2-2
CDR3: CASSQGGQANTGELFF
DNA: TGCGCCAGCAGCCAAGGTGGGCAGGCGAACACCGGGGAGCTGTTTTTT

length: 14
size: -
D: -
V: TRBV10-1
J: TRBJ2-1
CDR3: CASSGRSSYNEQFF
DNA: TGCGCCAGCAGTGGTCGGAGCTCCTACAATGAGCAGTTCTTC

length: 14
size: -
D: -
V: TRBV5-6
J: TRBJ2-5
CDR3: CASSFGHNQETQYF
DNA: TGTGCCAGCAGCTTCGGACATAACCAAGAGACCCAGTACTTC

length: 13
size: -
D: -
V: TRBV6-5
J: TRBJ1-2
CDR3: CASSRTENYGYTF
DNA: TGTGCCAGCAGTCGGACAGAGAACTATGGCTACACCTTC

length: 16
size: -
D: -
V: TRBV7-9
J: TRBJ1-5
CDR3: CASSLGGGKGDQPQHF
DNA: TGTGCCAGCAGCTTAGGCGGAGGGAAGGGTGATCAGCCCCAGCATTTT

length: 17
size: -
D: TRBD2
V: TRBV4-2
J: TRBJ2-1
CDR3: CASSQDGPSGGFNEQFF
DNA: TGTGCCAGCAGCCAAGATGGACCTAGCGGGGGCTTCAATGAGCAGTTCTTC

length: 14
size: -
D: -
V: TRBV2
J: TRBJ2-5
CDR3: CASSAGQNGQTQYF
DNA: TGTGCCAGCAGTGCCGGACAGAATGGGCAGACCCAGTACTTC

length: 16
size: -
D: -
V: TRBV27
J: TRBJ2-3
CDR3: CASSLSGTLSTDTQYF
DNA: TGTGCCAGCAGTTTATCAGGGACTCTAAGCACAGATACGCAGTATTTT

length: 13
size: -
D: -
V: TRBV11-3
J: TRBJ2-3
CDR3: CASSSEGPDTQYF
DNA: TGTGCCAGCAGCTCGGAGGGGCCAGATACGCAGTATTTT

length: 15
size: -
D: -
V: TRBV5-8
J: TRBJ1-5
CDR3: CASSLDQTFNQPQHF
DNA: TGTGCCAGCAGCTTGGATCAGACTTTTAATCAGCCCCAGCATTTT

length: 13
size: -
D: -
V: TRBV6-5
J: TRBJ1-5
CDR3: CASSFSSNQPQHF
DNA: TGTGCCAGCAGTTTCAGTAGCAATCAGCCCCAGCATTTT

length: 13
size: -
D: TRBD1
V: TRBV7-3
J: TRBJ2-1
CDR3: CASRDSSSNEQFF
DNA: TGTGCCAGCCGGGACAGCAGTTCCAATGAGCAGTTCTTC

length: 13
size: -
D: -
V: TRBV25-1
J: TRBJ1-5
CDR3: CASTQGGGQPQHF
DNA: TGTGCCAGCACCCAAGGGGGGGGTCAGCCCCAGCATTTT

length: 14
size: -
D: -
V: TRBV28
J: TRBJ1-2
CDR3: CASSSSTDLGGYTF
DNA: TGTGCCAGCAGTTCGTCGACAGACCTCGGGGGCTACACCTTC

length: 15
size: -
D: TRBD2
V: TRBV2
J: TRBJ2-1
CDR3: CASTPRGAVNNEQFF
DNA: TGTGCCAGCACCCCGCGGGGGGCAGTAAACAATGAGCAGTTCTTC